The 8 T cell receptor beta chains below were found in one sample sequenced in a study of regulatory T cells in long-lasting Graves disease. Building the TCR beta libraries relied on iRepertoire HTBI primers, and CDR3 regions underwent Arm-PCR. TCRdb reanalysed the multiplex PCR reads using MiXCR and keeps one entry per CDR3 protein. Of around 500,000 distinct CDR3 sequences in the sample, 12% are singletons; the top ten hold 8% to 10%. This sample's time point: newly diagnosed GD, antithyroid drugs for less than 3 months. PBMC RNA was the source of the TCR library. A further study also used this sample, focusing on T cells in Graves' hyperthyroidism and ophthalmopathy.

Sequenced material: peripheral blood mononuclear cells (PBMCs), taken at new diagnosis, from a patient treated with antithyroid drugs. These receptors all stem from a woman aged 25 to 39 with Graves disease.

The sample holds a few counts of this clonotype. CDR3 in DNA: TGTGCCAGCAGCTTAGTGGCTGTGACTAGCTCTGGGGCCAACGTCCTGACTTTC. As protein: CASSLVAVTSSGANVLTF. This sequence joins TRBV7-2 and TRBJ2-6, with D perhaps matching TRBD2 (6 bases). The CDR3 is 18 amino acids. V was shortened by 1 base and J by 0 bases, with 13 bases between the two germline ends. In germline, CDR1 is SGHTA, CDR2 FQGNSA.

This clonotype was counted at least ten times. The chain joins TRBV2 to TRBJ2-7, with TRBD2 identical over 8 bases. The junction had 8 bases not matched to a gene; V was cut back by 0 bases and J by 4 bases. The CDR3 is 16 amino acids. CDR1 is SNHLY and CDR2 is FYNNEI in the germline V gene. The CDR3 sequence is CASSEAQREMRYEQYF. As DNA, the CDR3 is TGTGCCAGCAGTGAAGCGCAGCGGGAGATGAGGTACGAGCAGTACTTC. Full variable domain (remainder filled in from reference TRBV2 and TRBJ2-7): EPEVTQTPSHQVTQMGQEVILRCVPISNHLYFYWYRQILGQKVEFLVSFYNNEISEKSEIFDDQFSVERPDGSNFTLKIRSTKLEDSAMYFCASSEAQREMRYEQYFGPGTRLTVT.

The chain has TRBV18 and TRBJ1-5; possibly TRBD1 for D (5 bases). V lost 8 bases to trimming and J lost 5 bases, with 16 bases between them. Germline V gene lookup returns CDR1 KGHSH and CDR2 LQKENI. The CDR3 runs 14 residues. The CDR3 reads CASRTAGLHQPQHF. Here the CDR3 DNA reads TGTGCCAGCCGAACCGCGGGGCTCCATCAGCCCCAGCATTTT.

This clonotype was recorded many times. The chain joins TRBV4-3 to TRBJ2-3; the D call may be TRBD1 or TRBD2 (5 bases each). Germline CDR1 and CDR2: LGHNA and YSLEER. With 7 bases removed from V and 3 bases from J, the gap between germline ends came to 14 bases. The CDR3 is 14 residues long. CDR3 nucleotides: TGCGCCAGCACCCCGTCGGGGCGGACAGATACGCAGTATTTT. Residues: CASTPSGRTDTQYF.

This clonotype was recorded at least ten times. The chain recombines TRBV20-1 with TRBJ2-7; 14 nucleotides match TRBD2. The CDR3 extends over 15 amino acids. Germline trimming cut 4 bases from V and 6 bases from J; bases unmatched to any gene: 8. Germline V gene sequence: CDR1 DFQATT, CDR2 SNEGSKA (reference sequence). CDR3 DNA sequence: TGCAGTGCTACGGGACTAGCGGGAGTCAAGTCCGAGCAGTACTTC. The encoded protein is CSATGLAGVKSEQYF.

Many counts were recorded for this clonotype. The chain has TRBV7-6 and TRBJ2-3, with D maybe TRBD2 (6 bases). V dropped 2 bases and J dropped 2 bases, with 11 bases sitting between them. CDR3 length equals 15 residues. Germline V lookup: CDR1 SGHVS, CDR2 FNYEAQ. The CDR3 nucleotides are TGTGCCAGCAGCTTAACCCTAGCGCCCACAGATACGCAGTATTTT. Encoded protein: CASSLTLAPTDTQYF.

The chain uses TRBV18 and TRBJ2-2; D remains ambiguous. V was trimmed by 3 bases and J by 1 base, leaving 9 bases between them. Germline V gene data show CDR1 as KGHSH and CDR2 as LQKENI. The CDR3 has 15 residues. This chain's CDR3 is CASSPPGRNTGELFF. Written as DNA, the CDR3 is TGTGCCAGCTCACCTCCTGGCCGGAACACCGGGGAGCTGTTTTTT.

Many counts were recorded for this clonotype. This chain uses TRBV7-9 with TRBJ1-1; a possible D gene is TRBD1 (5 bases). The CDR3 sequence is 12 residues long. V was clipped by 5 bases and J by 5 bases, with 9 bases between them. Germline CDR1 is SEHNR and CDR2 is FQNEAQ (reference sequence). The CDR3 bases are TGTGCCAGCAGCCGGGACCGGACTGAAGCTTTCTTT. It translates to CASSRDRTEAFF.